Shown below are 22 T cell receptor beta chains from a single sample sequenced in a study of cytomegalovirus exposure and HLA in healthy donors. PCR used 60 Vbeta primers and 13 Jbeta primers. Only in-frame clones appear in the TCRdb table, and some are missing; sequencing was by immunoSEQ multiplex PCR. This table has about 160,000 clones, roughly four fifths appearing once. The sequenced sample consisted of PBMCs. These receptors were collected from a woman aged 40 to 50 in good health and CMV-seronegative.

The chain couples TRBV6-5 to TRBJ2-3, with D hard to call. The CDR3 runs to 13 residues. V gave up 6 bases and J gave up 3 bases, with 10 bases separating them. Germline values: CDR1 MNHEY, CDR2 SVGAGI. The CDR3 DNA sequence: TGTGCCAGCAGCCCAGCGTCGACAGATACGCAGTATTTT. Translated: CASSPASTDTQYF.

This clone was seen only a few times. CDR3 residues: CASSPYLVLAGSTNEQFF. For the CDR3, the DNA is TGTGCCAGCAGCCCTTACCTTGTACTAGCGGGTTCGACCAATGAGCAGTTCTTC. The chain combines TRBV7-8 with TRBJ2-1; 9 bases are shared with TRBD2. V lost 5 bases, J lost 6 bases, and 17 bases stayed unmatched. This CDR3 contains 18 residues. Germline V lookup: CDR1 SGHVS, CDR2 FQNEAQ.

This clone has just a few counts. This rearrangement joins TRBV5-1 to TRBJ1-1; weak D call: TRBD1 (6 bases). Germline CDR1 and CDR2: SGHRS and YFSETQ. Trimming took 0 bases from V and 10 from J, leaving 16 bases between them. The CDR3 is 14 amino acids. DNA for the CDR3: TGCGCCAGCAGCTTGGGCGCCGGGGGAGGGGGAGCTTTCTTT. As protein: CASSLGAGGGGAFF.

The V gene is TRBV9, the J gene TRBJ1-5; TRBD1 aligns across 9 bases. The J segment lost 5 bases and the V segment lost 3 bases, leaving 3 bases of the junction unmatched. The germline gives CDR1 SGDLS, CDR2 YYNGEE. This CDR3 region has 14 residues. The CDR3 here is CASSAGQGHQPQHF. The CDR3 DNA reads as TGTGCCAGCAGCGCTGGACAGGGGCATCAGCCCCAGCATTTT.

The chain joins TRBV21-1 to TRBJ2-7; no check of the table's D call, TRBD2, against the DNA was made. TRBV21-1 is described as a pseudogene. CDR3 length equals 14 residues. CDR3 sequence: CASSNGGGTYEQYF. The DNA of the CDR3 is TGTGCCAGCAGCAACGGTGGAGGGACCTACGAGCAGTACTTC.

This chain links TRBV2 with TRBJ1-5; tentatively, D is TRBD1 (5 bases). Germline assignment: CDR1 SNHLY and CDR2 FYNNEI. The CDR3 spans 15 residues. V was clipped by 4 bases and J by 0 bases, with 10 bases between them. CDR3 amino acids: CASSVSRDSNQPQHF. Here the CDR3 DNA reads TGTGCCAGCAGTGTCAGCAGGGATAGCAATCAGCCCCAGCATTTT.

In its sample, this clone was seen once. The chain has TRBV7-2 and TRBJ1-1, with a tentative D call TRBD1 (5 bases). The ends were cut back, 0 bases at V and 1 base at J, with 9 bases in the middle. This CDR3 has 15 amino acids. The germline V gene encodes CDR1 SGHTA and CDR2 FQGNSA. In DNA form, the CDR3 reads TGTGCCAGCAGCTTAGCGACAGCAGAGAACACTGAAGCTTTCTTT. The encoded protein is CASSLATAENTEAFF.

The chain combines TRBV5-4 with TRBJ2-2; 8 nucleotides match TRBD1. Germline assignment: CDR1 SGHNT and CDR2 YYREEE (reference sequence). Trimming took 4 bases from V and 1 from J; bases not matched to a gene: 3. This CDR3 spans 15 amino acids. The CDR3 DNA reads TGTGCCAGCAGCCGCACAGGGGGGAACACCGGGGAGCTGTTTTTT. It translates to CASSRTGGNTGELFF. Using reference TRBV5-4 and TRBJ2-2 for the parts outside the CDR3, the full variable domain is ETGVTQSPTHLIKTRGQQVTLRCSSQSGHNTVSWYQQALGQGPQFIFQYYREEENGRGNFPPRFSGLQFPNYSSELNVNALELDDSALYLCASSRTGGNTGELFFGEGSRLTVL.

The table lists this clone with a few counts. The genes are TRBV14 and TRBJ2-3; 9 bases align to TRBD2. This CDR3 is built from 14 residues. Unmatched junction bases numbered 4, after V lost 4 bases and J lost 5 bases. CDR1 is SGHDN, CDR2 FVKESK, per germline. The DNA for the CDR3 is TGTGCCAGCAGCCTTTTACTAGCGGGAGATACGCAGTATTTT. As protein: CASSLLLAGDTQYF.

The chain links TRBV5-1 to TRBJ2-1; 10 bases map to TRBD2. The J segment lost 8 bases and the V segment lost 3 bases, leaving 8 bases of the junction unmatched. Germline CDR1 SGHRS, CDR2 YFSETQ. CDR3 length: 15 amino acids. This CDR3 reads CASSSSLAGGDEQFF. As DNA, the CDR3 is TGCGCCAGCAGCTCCTCCTTAGCGGGAGGAGATGAGCAGTTCTTC.

The chain carries TRBV5-1 and TRBJ2-6; 9 bases match TRBD1. From germline, CDR1 is SGHRS and CDR2 YFSETQ. The CDR3 has 17 residues. With 2 bases clipped from V and 4 bases from J, the junction kept 7 bases outside the gene matches. CDR3 sequence reads: CASSLGTQGAGANVLTF. CDR3 bases: TGCGCCAGCAGCTTAGGTACACAGGGGGCCGGGGCCAACGTCCTGACTTTC. Filled out from reference TRBV5-1 and TRBJ2-6, the complete variable domain reads KAGVTQTPRYLIKTRGQQVTLSCSPISGHRSVSWYQQTPGQGLQFLFEYFSETQRNKGNFPGRFSGRQFSNSRSEMNVSTLELGDSALYLCASSLGTQGAGANVLTFGAGSRLTVL.

This clone occurred once. The rearrangement uses TRBV7-8 and TRBJ2-7, with D perhaps matching TRBD2 (5 bases). The CDR3 covers 13 residues. Trimming pared 5 bases from V and 0 bases from J, leaving 8 bases between. CDR1 and CDR2 (germline): SGHVS, FQNEAQ. DNA of the CDR3: TGTGCCAGCAGCCGCGGACTCTCCTACGAGCAGTACTTC. The encoded protein is CASSRGLSYEQYF.

This chain links TRBV7-9 with TRBJ1-2; D is perhaps TRBD1 (5 bases). The V gene's germline CDR1 is SEHNR and CDR2 FQNEAQ (reference sequence). The CDR3 covers 17 residues. V was shortened by 2 bases and J by 6 bases, with 22 bases between the two germline ends. The CDR3 loop reads CASSLLLDRLAFHGYTF. CDR3 DNA: TGTGCCAGCAGCTTATTGTTAGACAGATTGGCGTTTCATGGCTACACCTTC.

V and J are TRBV7-2 and TRBJ2-3; D gene ambiguous. Germline V CDR1 and CDR2: SGHTA, FQGNSA. The CDR3 extends over 12 amino acids. Trimming pared 4 bases from V and 2 bases from J, leaving 4 bases between. The CDR3 region is CASSSFTDTQYF. CDR3 bases: TGTGCCAGCAGCTCCTTCACAGATACGCAGTATTTT.

Only one count was recorded for this clone. This rearrangement joins TRBV27 to TRBJ2-1; 7 nucleotides match TRBD2. Losses at the gene ends were 3 bases for V and 7 bases for J; bases not matched to a gene: 6. CDR3 size: 14 residues. Germline CDR1 and CDR2: MNHEY and SMNVEV (reference sequence). Written as DNA, the CDR3 is TGTGCCAGCAGTTTTCTCGCGGGAGAGAATGAGCAGTTCTTC. This codes for CASSFLAGENEQFF.

The chain combines TRBV5-1 with TRBJ1-2; D uncertain. Germline V gene sequence: CDR1 SGHRS, CDR2 YFSETQ. The CDR3 consists of 13 residues. Between the trimmed V and J ends, which lost 0 bases and 4 bases, there was a span of 7 bases. The CDR3 sequence: CASSLGAGYGYTF. DNA for the CDR3: TGCGCCAGCAGCTTGGGAGCCGGCTATGGCTACACCTTC.

CDR3 protein: CASSLALYQETQYF. In DNA form, the CDR3 reads TGCGCCAGCAGCTTAGCGCTTTACCAAGAGACCCAGTACTTC. This chain uses TRBV5-1 with TRBJ2-5, with D unresolved. The V and J ends lost 2 bases and 0 bases respectively, with 8 bases between them. The germline gives CDR1 SGHRS, CDR2 YFSETQ. This CDR3 comprises 14 residues.

V and J are TRBV28 and TRBJ1-2, with 8 bases identical to TRBD1. CDR1 is MDHEN, CDR2 SYDVKM, per germline. The J segment lost 6 bases and the V segment lost 2 bases, leaving 5 bases of the junction unmatched. There are 14 residues in the CDR3. The CDR3 loop reads CASSLPQGVHGYTF. CDR3 bases: TGTGCCAGCAGTTTACCACAGGGGGTTCATGGCTACACCTTC.

In this sample, this clone turned up once. J is TRBJ2-2 and V is TRBV4-2; tentative D call: TRBD1 (6 bases). This CDR3 has 17 amino acids. Trimming removed 4 bases at V and 6 bases at J, with 21 bases between. The germline V gene encodes CDR1 LGHNA and CDR2 YNFKEQ. DNA for the CDR3: TGTGCCAGCAGCCTCCCTAAGACAGGCGCTTTCCCCGGGGAGCTGTTTTTT. It codes for CASSLPKTGAFPGELFF.

In this sample, this clone turned up a few times. The chain joins TRBV30 to TRBJ1-2; D remains ambiguous. The germline V gene encodes CDR1 GTSNPN and CDR2 SVGIG (reference sequence). The CDR3 spans 11 residues. The V gene lost 1 base and the J gene lost 4 bases, with 4 bases spanning the gap. The CDR3 loop is CAWSGSYGYTF. The CDR3, as DNA: TGTGCCTGGAGTGGGAGCTATGGCTACACCTTC.

This clone was seen only once. The rearrangement joins TRBV13 to TRBJ1-2, with D possibly being TRBD1 (6 bases). Germline V lookup: CDR1 PRHDT, CDR2 FYEKMQ (reference sequence). CDR3 length equals 14 residues. V lost 4 bases, J lost 2 bases, and 11 bases lay in between. In DNA, the CDR3 is TGTGCCAGCAGCTCGGGACAAGCCAACTATGGCTACACCTTC. Amino acid sequence: CASSSGQANYGYTF.

CDR3 nucleotides: TGTGCCACCAGCCCTCGGCGGTACTATGGCTACACCTTC. Amino acid sequence: CATSPRRYYGYTF. V and J are TRBV15 and TRBJ1-2, with D unclear. Trimming removed 5 bases at V and 3 bases at J, with 10 bases between. CDR3 length: 13 amino acids. Germline V lookup: CDR1 LNHNV, CDR2 YYDKDF (reference sequence).